A selection of T cell receptor beta chains follows, all from one sample in a study of blood T cell repertoires in COVID-19. Assay used: immunoSEQ multiplex PCR; TCRdb lists only in-frame clones, some missing. The table shows about 64,000 clones, with roughly three quarters occurring only once. Sequencing was done on a sample of peripheral blood. The receptors come from a man aged 55 to 70 with COVID-19, enrolled during active disease. Each CDR3 is given with its conserved first and last residue. D genes are given only for firm matches. Size values are once, few and many counts, or a class for expanded clones, and some rows have none.

J gene: TRBJ2-3; D gene: TRBD1; V gene: TRBV19; clone size: .; CDR3 DNA: TGTGCCAGTAGTTTCCCCGGACAGGTTAACCTAGATACGCAGTATTTT; CDR3 protein: CASSFPGQVNLDTQYF
J gene: TRBJ1-2; D gene: .; V gene: TRBV27; clone size: .; CDR3 DNA: TGTGCCAGCAGTAGGCGACCAGAGGCGAAGTATGGCTACACCTTC; CDR3 protein: CASSRRPEAKYGYTF
J gene: TRBJ2-1; D gene: .; V gene: TRBV7-9; clone size: .; CDR3 DNA: TGTGCCAGCAGCTTGCATACGGATGAGCAGTTCTTC; CDR3 protein: CASSLHTDEQFF
J gene: TRBJ1-4; D gene: .; V gene: TRBV5-4; clone size: .; CDR3 DNA: TGTGCCAGCAGCTTGGGACAGACTAATGAAAAACTGTTTTTT; CDR3 protein: CASSLGQTNEKLFF
J gene: TRBJ2-1; D gene: TRBD2; V gene: TRBV19; clone size: .; CDR3 DNA: TGTGCCAGTAGTATGTTGCGCGGGAGATCCGGCAATGAGCAGTTCTTC; CDR3 protein: CASSMLRGRSGNEQFF
J gene: TRBJ2-2; D gene: .; V gene: TRBV7-3; clone size: few; CDR3 DNA: TGTGCCAGCAGCTTAAACCCCGGACAGACCACCGGGGAGCTGTTTTTT; CDR3 protein: CASSLNPGQTTGELFF
J gene: TRBJ1-1; D gene: .; V gene: TRBV29-1; clone size: .; CDR3 DNA: TGCAGCGTTGGAGGGGGAGGGACTGAAGCTTTCTTT; CDR3 protein: CSVGGGGTEAFF
J gene: TRBJ1-5; D gene: .; V gene: TRBV30; clone size: few; CDR3 DNA: TGTGCCTGGAGTCCAGGTCGATCAAGTCGGCCCCAGCATTTT; CDR3 protein: CAWSPGRSSRPQHF
J gene: TRBJ1-1; D gene: .; V gene: TRBV30; clone size: .; CDR3 DNA: TGTGCCTGGAGTGTAGGAGCGAACGCTGAAGCTTTCTTT; CDR3 protein: CAWSVGANAEAFF
J gene: TRBJ2-1; D gene: .; V gene: TRBV7-2; clone size: .; CDR3 DNA: TGTGCCAGCAGCTTAGATCGGAATGAGCAGTTCTTC; CDR3 protein: CASSLDRNEQFF
J gene: TRBJ1-4; D gene: .; V gene: TRBV5-1; clone size: .; CDR3 DNA: TGCGCCAGCAGCCCCGAGTTAGGGGATGAAAAACTGTTTTTT; CDR3 protein: CASSPELGDEKLFF
J gene: TRBJ1-6; D gene: TRBD1; V gene: TRBV18; clone size: .; CDR3 DNA: TGTGCCAGCTCACCAAGGGGACAGAGCAATTCACCCCTCCACTTT; CDR3 protein: CASSPRGQSNSPLHF
J gene: TRBJ2-1; D gene: TRBD2; V gene: TRBV6-5; clone size: .; CDR3 DNA: TGTGCCAGCAGTTACCGTAGCGGGAGGGCCTACAATGAGCAGTTCTTC; CDR3 protein: CASSYRSGRAYNEQFF
J gene: TRBJ2-3; D gene: .; V gene: TRBV7-2; clone size: .; CDR3 DNA: TGTGCCAGCAGCTTTGAGGGTACGGATACGCAGTATTTT; CDR3 protein: CASSFEGTDTQYF
J gene: TRBJ2-7; D gene: TRBD2; V gene: TRBV19; clone size: .; CDR3 DNA: TGTGCCAGTAGTCCGGAGGGACTAGCGGGCCCAAACTCCTACGAGCAGTACTTC; CDR3 protein: CASSPEGLAGPNSYEQYF
J gene: TRBJ2-7; D gene: TRBD2; V gene: TRBV11-2; clone size: .; CDR3 DNA: TGTGCCAGCAGCCCCAGACTAGCGGGAGTCTACGAGCAGTACTTC; CDR3 protein: CASSPRLAGVYEQYF
J gene: TRBJ2-1; D gene: .; V gene: TRBV5-6; clone size: .; CDR3 DNA: TGTGCCAGCAGCTTTGCCCCGACAGGTGGGGGAAATGAGCAGTTCTTC; CDR3 protein: CASSFAPTGGGNEQFF
J gene: TRBJ2-7; D gene: .; V gene: TRBV7-9; clone size: .; CDR3 DNA: TGTGCCAGCAGCTTTAACGGCTACGAGCAGTACTTC; CDR3 protein: CASSFNGYEQYF
J gene: TRBJ2-3; D gene: .; V gene: TRBV5-6; clone size: .; CDR3 DNA: TGTGCCAGCAAGACTCGGGAAGATACGCAGTATTTT; CDR3 protein: CASKTREDTQYF
J gene: TRBJ2-2; D gene: .; V gene: TRBV5-1; clone size: .; CDR3 DNA: TGCGCCAGCAGCTTGGGACGCGAGGCGACCGGGGAGCTGTTTTTT; CDR3 protein: CASSLGREATGELFF
J gene: TRBJ2-3; D gene: TRBD2; V gene: TRBV7-9; clone size: once; CDR3 DNA: TGTGCCAGGGGAAGCGGGGACGGCACAGATACGCAGTATTTT; CDR3 protein: CARGSGDGTDTQYF
J gene: TRBJ2-3; D gene: .; V gene: TRBV5-1; clone size: .; CDR3 DNA: TGCGCCAGCCCACAGGGTCACGAAAACACAGATACGCAGTATTTT; CDR3 protein: CASPQGHENTDTQYF
J gene: TRBJ2-7; D gene: .; V gene: TRBV7-9; clone size: .; CDR3 DNA: TGTGCCAGCAGCTTCCCGGGGAGCCTCTACGAGCAGTACTTC; CDR3 protein: CASSFPGSLYEQYF
J gene: TRBJ2-2; D gene: .; V gene: TRBV6-5; clone size: few; CDR3 DNA: TGTGCCAGCAGTTACCGAACTACCGGGGAGCTGTTTTTT; CDR3 protein: CASSYRTTGELFF
J gene: TRBJ2-7; D gene: .; V gene: TRBV5-1; clone size: .; CDR3 DNA: TGCGCCAGCAGCAGCCACGTGACCTACGAGCAGTACTTC; CDR3 protein: CASSSHVTYEQYF
J gene: TRBJ1-2; D gene: .; V gene: TRBV6-5; clone size: .; CDR3 DNA: TGTGCCAGCAGTTACTCCGGCGGTCCGGCGGACTATGGCTACACCTTC; CDR3 protein: CASSYSGGPADYGYTF
J gene: TRBJ1-1; D gene: .; V gene: TRBV6-6; clone size: .; CDR3 DNA: TGTGCCAGCAGTTATCGCGGGTTACATCAGGACACTGAAGCTTTCTTT; CDR3 protein: CASSYRGLHQDTEAFF
J gene: TRBJ1-2; D gene: .; V gene: TRBV29-1; clone size: .; CDR3 DNA: TGCAGCGTTTCGGACAACCTCTTTAGCTACACCTTC; CDR3 protein: CSVSDNLFSYTF
J gene: TRBJ2-7; D gene: TRBD1; V gene: TRBV7-9; clone size: .; CDR3 DNA: TGTGCCAGCAGCACCAGCCCCGGGACAGACTATTCCTACGAGCAGTACTTC; CDR3 protein: CASSTSPGTDYSYEQYF
J gene: TRBJ2-6; D gene: TRBD1; V gene: TRBV6-2/TRBV6-3; clone size: .; CDR3 DNA: TGTGCCAGCAGTACGCCACAGGGGGCGCGGGGGGCCAACGTCCTGACTTTC; CDR3 protein: CASSTPQGARGANVLTF
J gene: TRBJ2-7; D gene: TRBD2; V gene: TRBV27; clone size: few; CDR3 DNA: TGTGCCAGCAGTTCCTGGACTAGCGGGAGGAAAGACGAGCAGTACTTC; CDR3 protein: CASSSWTSGRKDEQYF
J gene: TRBJ1-2; D gene: .; V gene: TRBV30; clone size: .; CDR3 DNA: TGTGCCTGGTCCACGGGGGGACCCTACTATGGCTACACCTTC; CDR3 protein: CAWSTGGPYYGYTF
J gene: TRBJ2-1; D gene: TRBD1; V gene: TRBV5-4; clone size: .; CDR3 DNA: TGTGCCAGCAGGGCCGGGGACAGATACAATGAGCAGTTCTTC; CDR3 protein: CASRAGDRYNEQFF
J gene: TRBJ2-3; D gene: TRBD2; V gene: TRBV5-6; clone size: once; CDR3 DNA: TGTGCCAGCAGCTTGGGTGGGGGAGGGACAGATACGCAGTATTTT; CDR3 protein: CASSLGGGGTDTQYF
J gene: TRBJ2-5; D gene: TRBD2; V gene: TRBV5-4; clone size: .; CDR3 DNA: TGTGCCAGCAGCCGCGATGCAGCGGGGGGGCAAGAGACCCAGTACTTC; CDR3 protein: CASSRDAAGGQETQYF
J gene: TRBJ1-4; D gene: .; V gene: TRBV19; clone size: once; CDR3 DNA: TGTGCCAGCTCGTCGCAAGGGGTACTAGAAAAACTGTTTTTT; CDR3 protein: CASSSQGVLEKLFF
J gene: TRBJ2-5; D gene: .; V gene: TRBV14; clone size: .; CDR3 DNA: TGTGCCGGCAGCCAAGATCGGAGCTACCGATTGTACCGGGAGACCCAGTACTTC; CDR3 protein: CAGSQDRSYRLYRETQYF
J gene: TRBJ2-1; D gene: TRBD2; V gene: TRBV7-3; clone size: .; CDR3 DNA: TGTGCCAGCAGCCCCGGGACTAGATCCTACAATGAGCAGTTCTTC; CDR3 protein: CASSPGTRSYNEQFF
J gene: TRBJ2-5; D gene: TRBD1; V gene: TRBV10-3; clone size: .; CDR3 DNA: TGTGCCATCAGTCCCGGGACAGGGTTGGAGACCCAGTACTTC; CDR3 protein: CAISPGTGLETQYF
J gene: TRBJ2-1; D gene: .; V gene: TRBV28; clone size: once; CDR3 DNA: TGTGCCAGCAGTCAGGGGCTGGTCAATGAGCAGTTCTTC; CDR3 protein: CASSQGLVNEQFF
J gene: TRBJ2-6; D gene: TRBD2; V gene: TRBV6-1; clone size: .; CDR3 DNA: TGTGCCAGCAGTGCCGGGACTAGCGGAAGCTCTGGGGCCAACGTCCTGACTTTC; CDR3 protein: CASSAGTSGSSGANVLTF
J gene: TRBJ2-1; D gene: TRBD1; V gene: TRBV25-1; clone size: once; CDR3 DNA: TGTGCCAGCAGCCGAGGGGGGACAGGGAGGTTCAATGAGCAGTTCTTC; CDR3 protein: CASSRGGTGRFNEQFF
J gene: TRBJ2-5; D gene: .; V gene: TRBV7-2; clone size: .; CDR3 DNA: TGTGCCAGCAGCTTACCACCAAGGGGAGGCCAAGAGACCCAGTACTTC; CDR3 protein: CASSLPPRGGQETQYF
J gene: TRBJ2-3; D gene: TRBD1; V gene: TRBV5-1; clone size: .; CDR3 DNA: TGCGCCAGCAGCTTGGGGGACAGAGCACCAGATACGCAGTATTTT; CDR3 protein: CASSLGDRAPDTQYF
J gene: TRBJ2-2; D gene: TRBD2; V gene: TRBV6-6; clone size: .; CDR3 DNA: TGTGCCAGCGGGCGGGGGGGAAATAGGGAGCTGTTTTTT; CDR3 protein: CASGRGGNRELFF
J gene: TRBJ1-1; D gene: TRBD1; V gene: TRBV15; clone size: .; CDR3 DNA: TGTGCCACCAGCAGGGGTACCCGGGACAGGGTTTGGACTGAAGCTTTCTTT; CDR3 protein: CATSRGTRDRVWTEAFF
J gene: TRBJ1-1; D gene: TRBD1; V gene: TRBV12-3/TRBV12-4; clone size: .; CDR3 DNA: TGTGCCAGCAGTAGAACAGGGGAAGGTGAAGCTTTCTTT; CDR3 protein: CASSRTGEGEAFF
J gene: TRBJ1-1; D gene: .; V gene: TRBV20-1; clone size: .; CDR3 DNA: TGCAGTGCTAGAGACGGGGGGAGGGCTTTCTTT; CDR3 protein: CSARDGGRAFF